This T cell receptor beta chain was captured by sequencing in a study of blood T cells in healthy people across ages. Germline CDR1 DFQATT, CDR2 SNEGSKA (reference sequence). The CDR3 has 14 amino acids. This clonotype has just one count. At one of its ends the junction is not consistent with the germline gene, which may arise from a read error. Combining a sample-barcoded 5' primer with a J-beta primer mix, a second PCR ran for roughly 6 to 12 cycles. One entry per CDR3 protein, called by TCRdb with MiXCR from the 5' RACE reads. The repertoire consists of over 1,300,000 distinct CDR3 sequences, with roughly 60% occurring once and the leading ten covering under 8.5%.

The TCR sequence derives from a man aged 18 to 35 in good health. The sample comprised blood. This chain connects TRBV20-1 to TRBJ1-4; D possibly corresponds to TRBD1 (6 bases). The CDR3 nucleotides are TGCAGTGCTTGGGGGCCCGTATTGGGTGAAGAACTGTTTTTT. Protein: CSAWGPVLGEELFF.